This TCR beta chain came from a study of blood T cell repertoires in COVID-19. V gave up 6 bases and J gave up 1 base, with 15 bases separating them. From germline, CDR1 is LNHDA and CDR2 SQIVND (reference sequence). The CDR3 is made up of 15 amino acids. Those who participated ranged in age from roughly 18 to 90 years and resided in some 24 US areas. Within the 2 weeks before study entry, each person in the exposed group met a COVID-19 case. The data were produced by immunoSEQ multiplex PCR, yet TCRdb's version contains in-frame clones alone and is incomplete. In the table there are roughly 200,000 clones, about four fifths of which are singletons.

Sequences were obtained from PBMCs or T cells enriched from blood (not recorded which). The sequence was collected from a woman in her forties or fifties who had been exposed to COVID-19. The chain couples TRBV19 to TRBJ1-1, with a weak D call TRBD1 (5 bases). CDR3 in amino acids: CASRSKPQGNTEAFF. In DNA, the CDR3 is TGTGCCAGTAGATCTAAGCCCCAGGGGAACACTGAAGCTTTCTTT.